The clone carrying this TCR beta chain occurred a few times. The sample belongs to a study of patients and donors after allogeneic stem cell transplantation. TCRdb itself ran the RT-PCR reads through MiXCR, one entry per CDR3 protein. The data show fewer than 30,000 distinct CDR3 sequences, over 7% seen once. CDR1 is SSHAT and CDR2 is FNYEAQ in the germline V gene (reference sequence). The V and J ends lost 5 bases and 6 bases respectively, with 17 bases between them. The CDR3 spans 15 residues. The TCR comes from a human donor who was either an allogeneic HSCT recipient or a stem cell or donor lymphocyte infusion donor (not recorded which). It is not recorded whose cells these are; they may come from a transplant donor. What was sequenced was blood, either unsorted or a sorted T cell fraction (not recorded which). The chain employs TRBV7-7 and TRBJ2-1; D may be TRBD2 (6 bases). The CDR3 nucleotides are TGTGCCAGCAGCCCCGGGGTAGCGGAAACCAATGAGCAGTTCTTC. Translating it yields CASSPGVAETNEQFF.